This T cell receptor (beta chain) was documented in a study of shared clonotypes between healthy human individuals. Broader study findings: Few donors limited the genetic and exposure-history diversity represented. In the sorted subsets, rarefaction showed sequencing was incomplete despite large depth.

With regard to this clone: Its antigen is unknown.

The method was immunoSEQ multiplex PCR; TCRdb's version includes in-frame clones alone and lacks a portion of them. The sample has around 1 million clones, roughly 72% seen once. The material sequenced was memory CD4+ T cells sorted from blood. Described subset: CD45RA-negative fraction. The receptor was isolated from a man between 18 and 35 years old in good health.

Written as DNA, the CDR3 is TGTGCCAGCAGCTTAGCGGGGGTCAGCCAAGAGACCCAGTACTTC. Protein sequence: CASSLAGVSQETQYF. This chain joins TRBV11-2 and TRBJ2-5, with D perhaps TRBD2 (6 bases). CDR1 and CDR2 from the germline V gene are SGHAT and FQNNGV. Trimming cost V 1 base and J 1 base, with 10 bases left between them. CDR3 length equals 15 residues.